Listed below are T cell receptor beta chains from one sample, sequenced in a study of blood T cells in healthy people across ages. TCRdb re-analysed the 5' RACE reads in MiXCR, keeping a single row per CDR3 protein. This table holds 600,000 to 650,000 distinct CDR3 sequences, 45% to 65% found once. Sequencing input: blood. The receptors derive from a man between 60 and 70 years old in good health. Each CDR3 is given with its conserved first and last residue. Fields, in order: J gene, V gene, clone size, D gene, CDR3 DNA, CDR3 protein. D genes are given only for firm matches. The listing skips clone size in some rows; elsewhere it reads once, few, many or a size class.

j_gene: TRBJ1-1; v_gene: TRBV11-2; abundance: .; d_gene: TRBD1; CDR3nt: TGTGCCAGCATCCCATCTGACCGGGACAGGACGTATGAAGCTTTCTTT; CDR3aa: CASIPSDRDRTYEAFF
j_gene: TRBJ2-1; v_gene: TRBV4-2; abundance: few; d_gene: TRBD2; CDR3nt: TGTGCCAGCATAGACCAGCGGGGGGGTGGTGAGCAGTTCTTC; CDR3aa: CASIDQRGGGEQFF
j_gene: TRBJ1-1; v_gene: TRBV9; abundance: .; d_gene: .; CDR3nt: TGTGCCAGCAGCGTAGACGGAGGGTATGTCACTGAAGCTTTCTTT; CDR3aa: CASSVDGGYVTEAFF
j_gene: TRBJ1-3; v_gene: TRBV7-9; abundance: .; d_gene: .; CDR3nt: TGTGCCAGCAGCTTAAACGGAAACACCATATATTTT; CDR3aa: CASSLNGNTIYF
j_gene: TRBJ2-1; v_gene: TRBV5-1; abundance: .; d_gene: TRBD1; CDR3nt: TGCGCCAGCAGCTACCAGGGACAGGACAATGAGCAGTTCTTC; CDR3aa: CASSYQGQDNEQFF
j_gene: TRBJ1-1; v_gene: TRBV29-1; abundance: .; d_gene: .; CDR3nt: TGCAGCGGTCACAGGGTGAACACTGAAGCTTTCTTT; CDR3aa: CSGHRVNTEAFF
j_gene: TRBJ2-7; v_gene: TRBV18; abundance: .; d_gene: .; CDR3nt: TGTGCCAGTCTATCCGGGGCGGCCTACGAGCAGTACTTC; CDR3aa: CASLSGAAYEQYF
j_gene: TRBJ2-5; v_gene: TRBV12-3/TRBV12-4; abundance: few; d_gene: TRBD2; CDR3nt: TGTGCCAGCAGTTTATTGAGCGGGGTCTCCCAAGAGACCCAGTACTTC; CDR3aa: CASSLLSGVSQETQYF
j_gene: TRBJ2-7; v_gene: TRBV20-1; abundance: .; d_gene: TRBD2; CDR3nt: TGCAGTGCTAGAGGAAGCGGGGGGTCCAGCTCCTACAATGAGCAGTACTTC; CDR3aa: CSARGSGGSSSYNEQYF
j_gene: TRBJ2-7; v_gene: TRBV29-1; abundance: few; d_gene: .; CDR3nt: TGCAGCGTGAGGGACAGGGGGACTAGCGGTACCTACGAGCAGTACTTC; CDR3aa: CSVRDRGTSGTYEQYF
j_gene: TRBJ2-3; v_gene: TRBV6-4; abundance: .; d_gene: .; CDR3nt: TGTGCCAGCAGTGACTCGCGGGGCCCAAATACGCAGTATTTT; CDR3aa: CASSDSRGPNTQYF
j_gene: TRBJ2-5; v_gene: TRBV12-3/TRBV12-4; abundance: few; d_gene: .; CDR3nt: TGTGCCAGCAGTTTAAGTTCCAGCCCCGGGGCCCAGTACTTC; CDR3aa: CASSLSSSPGAQYF
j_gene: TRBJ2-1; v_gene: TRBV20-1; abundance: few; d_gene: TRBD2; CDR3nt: TGCAGTGCTAGCCGCGGGACTAGCGGTTTTGAGCAGTTCTTC; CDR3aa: CSASRGTSGFEQFF
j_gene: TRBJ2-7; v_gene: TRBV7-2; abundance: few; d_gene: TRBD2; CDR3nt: TGTGCCAGCAGCACTAAGCGGGGCTCCTACAATGAGCAGTACTTC; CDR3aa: CASSTKRGSYNEQYF
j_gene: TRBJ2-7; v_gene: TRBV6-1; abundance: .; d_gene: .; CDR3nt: TGTGCCAGCAGTGTGGACAGAACCTACGAGCAGTACTTC; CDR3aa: CASSVDRTYEQYF
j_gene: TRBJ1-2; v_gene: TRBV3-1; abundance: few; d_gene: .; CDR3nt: TGTGCCAGCAGCCAAGACAGGGACTATGGCTACACCTTC; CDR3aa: CASSQDRDYGYTF
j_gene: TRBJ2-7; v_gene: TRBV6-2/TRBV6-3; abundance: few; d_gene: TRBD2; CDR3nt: TGTGCCAGCAGAAGGGCCGGGACTAGCGGGGGGTACGAGCAGTACTTC; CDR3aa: CASRRAGTSGGYEQYF
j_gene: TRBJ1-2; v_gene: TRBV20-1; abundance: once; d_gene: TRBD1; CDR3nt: TGCAGTGCTAGAGAACTTGGACAGGGTGGGGATGGCTACACCTTC; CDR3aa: CSARELGQGGDGYTF
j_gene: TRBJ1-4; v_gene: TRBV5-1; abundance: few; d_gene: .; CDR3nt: TGCGCCAGCAGCTCGGGGATGGCTAATGAAAAACTGTTTTTT; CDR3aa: CASSSGMANEKLFF
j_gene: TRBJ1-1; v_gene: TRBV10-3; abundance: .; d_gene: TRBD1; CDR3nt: TGTGCCATCGCCGGGACAGGGGCCGACACTGAAGCTTTCTTT; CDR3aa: CAIAGTGADTEAFF
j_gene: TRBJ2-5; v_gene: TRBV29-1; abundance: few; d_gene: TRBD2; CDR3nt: TGCAGCGTCGGACTAGCGGGGGCCCAAGAGACCCAGTACTTC; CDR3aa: CSVGLAGAQETQYF
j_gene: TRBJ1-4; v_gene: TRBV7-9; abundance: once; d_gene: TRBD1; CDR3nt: TGTGCCAGCAGCTTACCGGACAGGGAAGAATTGGGTGAAAAACTGTTTTTT; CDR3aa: CASSLPDREELGEKLFF
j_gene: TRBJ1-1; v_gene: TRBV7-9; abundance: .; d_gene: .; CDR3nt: TGTGCCGGCAGCCTCAGAGCGGGTTGGGACACTGAAGCTTTCTTT; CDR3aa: CAGSLRAGWDTEAFF
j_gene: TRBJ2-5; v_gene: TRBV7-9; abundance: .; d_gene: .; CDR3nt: TGTGCCAGCAGCAGGGGAAATTCACAAGAGACCCAGTACTTC; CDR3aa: CASSRGNSQETQYF
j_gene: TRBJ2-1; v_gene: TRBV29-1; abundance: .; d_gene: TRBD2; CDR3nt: TGCAGCGGCGGACTAGTCGGCAATGAGCAGTTCTTC; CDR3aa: CSGGLVGNEQFF
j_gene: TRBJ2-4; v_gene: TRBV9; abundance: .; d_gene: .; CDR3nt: TGTGCCAGCAGCGCCAGCGAGGGGGCCAAAAACATTCAGTACTTC; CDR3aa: CASSASEGAKNIQYF
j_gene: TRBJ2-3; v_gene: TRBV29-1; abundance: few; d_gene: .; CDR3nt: TGCAGCGTTGCAGATAGCGGCCAAACAGGGACAGATACGCAGTATTTT; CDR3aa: CSVADSGQTGTDTQYF
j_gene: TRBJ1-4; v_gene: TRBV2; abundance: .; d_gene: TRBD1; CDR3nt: TGTGCCAGCGGACAGGGGAGAGAAAAACTGTTTTTT; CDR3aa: CASGQGREKLFF
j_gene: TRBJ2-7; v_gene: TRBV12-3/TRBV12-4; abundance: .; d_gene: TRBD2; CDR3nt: TGTGCCAGCAGCCCCGTTATGGCTAGCGGGGGGGCGACCTACGAGCAGTACTTC; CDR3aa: CASSPVMASGGATYEQYF
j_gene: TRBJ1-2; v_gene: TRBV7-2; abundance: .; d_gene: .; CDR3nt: TGTGCCAGCAGCCCCGGACGGGCGGGGACTGGCTATGGCTACACCTTC; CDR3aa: CASSPGRAGTGYGYTF
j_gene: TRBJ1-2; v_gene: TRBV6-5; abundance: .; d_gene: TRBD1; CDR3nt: TGTGCCAGCAGACCCGCAGGACAGGGGGCGCATGGCTACACCTTC; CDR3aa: CASRPAGQGAHGYTF
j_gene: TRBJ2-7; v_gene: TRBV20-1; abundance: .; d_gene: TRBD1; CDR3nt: TGCAGTGCTAGAGCTATGGGACAGGGACACTACGAGCAGTACTTC; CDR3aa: CSARAMGQGHYEQYF
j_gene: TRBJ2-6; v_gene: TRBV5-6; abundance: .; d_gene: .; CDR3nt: TGTGCCAGCAGCTTGACGAGGGACTCTGGGGCCAACGTCCTGACTTTC; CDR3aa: CASSLTRDSGANVLTF
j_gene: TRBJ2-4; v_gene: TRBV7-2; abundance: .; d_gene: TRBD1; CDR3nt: TGTGCCAGCAGCTTAGAAGGGGACAGGGGAAACATTCAGTACTTC; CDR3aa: CASSLEGDRGNIQYF
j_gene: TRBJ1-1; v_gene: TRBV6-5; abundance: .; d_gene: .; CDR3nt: TGTGCCAGCATTCTACGGGCCGATGAAGCTTTCTTT; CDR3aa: CASILRADEAFF
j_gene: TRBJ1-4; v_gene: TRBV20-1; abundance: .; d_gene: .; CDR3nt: TGCAGTGCTGGAGAGACAGCAACTAATGAAAAACTGTTTTTT; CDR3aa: CSAGETATNEKLFF
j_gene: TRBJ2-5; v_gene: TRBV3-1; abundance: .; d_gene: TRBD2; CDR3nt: TGTGCCAGCAGCCAGCCGGGACTAGCGGGGAAGCAGTACTTC; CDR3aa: CASSQPGLAGKQYF
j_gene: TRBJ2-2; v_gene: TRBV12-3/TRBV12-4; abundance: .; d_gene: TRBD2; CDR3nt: TGTGCCAGCAGTCCCATAGCGGGGCGGGCGACCGGGGAGCTGTTTTTT; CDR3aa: CASSPIAGRATGELFF
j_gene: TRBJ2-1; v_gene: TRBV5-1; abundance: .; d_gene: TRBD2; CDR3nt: TGCGCCAGCAGCTTTGTTAGCGGGGGCCCCCTCGACAATGAGCAGTTCTTC; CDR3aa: CASSFVSGGPLDNEQFF
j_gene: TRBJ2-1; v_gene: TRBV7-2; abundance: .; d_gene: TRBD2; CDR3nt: TGTGCCAGCAGCCGTCCTGGGACTAGCAGAAATGAGCAGTTCTTC; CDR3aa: CASSRPGTSRNEQFF
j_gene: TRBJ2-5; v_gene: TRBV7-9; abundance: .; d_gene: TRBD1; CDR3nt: TGTGCCAGCAGCTTAGAATTCGGGACAGGGTTGAGAGAGACCCAGTACTTC; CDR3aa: CASSLEFGTGLRETQYF
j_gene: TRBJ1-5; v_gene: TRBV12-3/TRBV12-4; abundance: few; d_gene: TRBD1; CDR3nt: TGTGCCAGCAGTGTGACAGGGCATCAGCCCCAGCATTTT; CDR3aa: CASSVTGHQPQHF
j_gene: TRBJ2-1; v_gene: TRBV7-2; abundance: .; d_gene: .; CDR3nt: TGTGCCAGCAGCCCGACTACCTCCCCGTTCTTC; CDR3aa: CASSPTTSPFF
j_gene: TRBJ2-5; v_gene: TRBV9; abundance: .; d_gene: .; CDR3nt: TGTGCCAGCAACAGGGCCGACAGTCAAGAGACCCAGTACTTC; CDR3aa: CASNRADSQETQYF
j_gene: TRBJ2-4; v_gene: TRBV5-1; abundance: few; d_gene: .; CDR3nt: TGCGCCAGCAGCTTGGAGGGCAGAAACATTCAGTACTTC; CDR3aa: CASSLEGRNIQYF
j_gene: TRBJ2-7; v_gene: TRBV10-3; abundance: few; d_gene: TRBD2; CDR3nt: TGTGCCATCGCTAGCGGGGGAACCTACGAGCAGTACTTC; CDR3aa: CAIASGGTYEQYF
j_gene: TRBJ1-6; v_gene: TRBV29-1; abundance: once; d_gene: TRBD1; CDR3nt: TGCAGCGTTGATGGACAGGGGGAAGGCAATTCACCCCTCCACTTT; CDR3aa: CSVDGQGEGNSPLHF
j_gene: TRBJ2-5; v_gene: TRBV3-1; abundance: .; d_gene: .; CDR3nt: TGTGCCAGCAGCCAAAGGCTCCCTGAGGACCTACTGGAGACCCAGTACTTC; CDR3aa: CASSQRLPEDLLETQYF
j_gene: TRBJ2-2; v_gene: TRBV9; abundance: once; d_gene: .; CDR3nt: TGTGCCAGCAGCGTAGCGGAGAACACCGGGGAGCTGTTTTTT; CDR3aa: CASSVAENTGELFF
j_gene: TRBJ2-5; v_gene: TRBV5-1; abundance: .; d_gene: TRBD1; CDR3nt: TGCGCCAGTAGCTTGGCCGGGGACAGGGGACATCAAGAGACCCAGTACTTC; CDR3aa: CASSLAGDRGHQETQYF